Listed below are T cell receptor beta chains from one sample, sequenced in a study of blood T cell repertoires in COVID-19. Assay used: immunoSEQ multiplex PCR; TCRdb lists only in-frame clones, some missing. The table has about 120,000 clones, roughly 84% seen once. Sequences were obtained from PBMCs or T cells enriched from blood (not recorded which). These receptors all come from a woman younger than 45 who had recovered from COVID-19. CDR3s include the opening cysteine and the closing phenylalanine or tryptophan. The order of the fields is J gene, clone size, V gene, D gene, CDR3 protein, CDR3 DNA. D genes are given only for firm matches. Expanded clones are given a class, and other clones once, few, many or no size at all.

J gene: TRBJ1-6; clone size: NA; V gene: TRBV2; D gene: TRBD1; CDR3 protein: CASRPGAGGFWALHF; CDR3 DNA: TGTGCCAGCAGACCCGGGGCAGGGGGATTTTGGGCCCTCCACTTT
J gene: TRBJ2-7; clone size: NA; V gene: TRBV6-5; D gene: NA; CDR3 protein: CASSYSHRGRGDEQYF; CDR3 DNA: TGTGCCAGCAGTTACTCCCACCGAGGCAGGGGTGACGAGCAGTACTTC
J gene: TRBJ2-3; clone size: NA; V gene: TRBV4-3; D gene: TRBD2; CDR3 protein: CASSQASGSADTQYF; CDR3 DNA: TGCGCCAGCAGCCAGGCTAGCGGGAGCGCAGATACGCAGTATTTT
J gene: TRBJ2-3; clone size: few; V gene: TRBV2; D gene: TRBD2; CDR3 protein: CASSPGTSSTDTQYF; CDR3 DNA: TGTGCCAGCAGTCCCGGGACTAGCTCCACGGATACGCAGTATTTT
J gene: TRBJ1-2; clone size: NA; V gene: TRBV28; D gene: TRBD1; CDR3 protein: CASSAPGQYYGYTF; CDR3 DNA: TGTGCCAGCAGTGCTCCGGGACAGTACTATGGCTACACCTTC
J gene: TRBJ1-1; clone size: NA; V gene: TRBV6-1; D gene: TRBD1; CDR3 protein: CASSTGTELNTEAFF; CDR3 DNA: TGTGCCAGCAGTACTGGGACAGAGCTGAACACTGAAGCTTTCTTT
J gene: TRBJ1-1; clone size: NA; V gene: TRBV12-3/TRBV12-4; D gene: NA; CDR3 protein: CASTMGGNTEAFF; CDR3 DNA: TGTGCCAGCACCATGGGGGGGAACACTGAAGCTTTCTTT
J gene: TRBJ2-5; clone size: NA; V gene: TRBV27; D gene: TRBD2; CDR3 protein: CASSLLAGGQETQYF; CDR3 DNA: TGTGCCAGCAGTTTGTTAGCGGGAGGGCAAGAGACCCAGTACTTC
J gene: TRBJ2-5; clone size: NA; V gene: TRBV20-1; D gene: TRBD2; CDR3 protein: CSATDPQAGIQETQYF; CDR3 DNA: TGCAGTGCTACTGACCCACAAGCGGGGATCCAAGAGACCCAGTACTTC
J gene: TRBJ2-7; clone size: NA; V gene: TRBV5-8; D gene: TRBD2; CDR3 protein: CASSSGTSLYEQYF; CDR3 DNA: TGTGCCAGCAGCTCAGGGACTAGCCTCTACGAGCAGTACTTC
J gene: TRBJ2-2; clone size: few; V gene: TRBV30; D gene: TRBD2; CDR3 protein: CAWRAGVAGELFF; CDR3 DNA: TGTGCCTGGAGGGCGGGAGTGGCCGGGGAGCTGTTTTTT
J gene: TRBJ2-1; clone size: few; V gene: TRBV10-3; D gene: NA; CDR3 protein: CAIRIVGAGNEQFF; CDR3 DNA: TGTGCCATCAGGATAGTAGGGGCGGGGAATGAGCAGTTCTTC
J gene: TRBJ2-3; clone size: NA; V gene: TRBV2; D gene: TRBD2; CDR3 protein: CASRGGTSGSTDTQYF; CDR3 DNA: TGTGCCAGCAGGGGGGGGACTAGCGGGAGTACAGATACGCAGTATTTT
J gene: TRBJ2-7; clone size: NA; V gene: TRBV2; D gene: NA; CDR3 protein: CAGSLMDNYEQYF; CDR3 DNA: TGTGCCGGATCTCTAATGGACAACTACGAGCAGTACTTC
J gene: TRBJ1-2; clone size: NA; V gene: TRBV6-1; D gene: NA; CDR3 protein: CASSDRYYGYTF; CDR3 DNA: TGTGCCAGCAGTGACAGGTACTATGGCTACACCTTC
J gene: TRBJ1-1; clone size: NA; V gene: TRBV7-2; D gene: NA; CDR3 protein: CASSASRQDEAFF; CDR3 DNA: TGTGCCAGCAGCGCTTCTCGACAGGATGAAGCTTTCTTT
J gene: TRBJ2-3; clone size: NA; V gene: TRBV2; D gene: TRBD2; CDR3 protein: CASKGLFTDTQYF; CDR3 DNA: TGTGCCAGCAAGGGACTATTCACAGATACGCAGTATTTT
J gene: TRBJ2-1; clone size: NA; V gene: TRBV5-1; D gene: NA; CDR3 protein: CASSRLAASSYNEQFF; CDR3 DNA: TGCGCCAGCAGCAGGTTAGCGGCGAGCTCCTACAATGAGCAGTTCTTC
J gene: TRBJ2-1; clone size: many; V gene: TRBV6-1; D gene: TRBD2; CDR3 protein: CASSEVGEAGGVWNEQFF; CDR3 DNA: TGTGCCAGCAGTGAAGTGGGTGAAGCGGGAGGGGTATGGAATGAGCAGTTCTTC
J gene: TRBJ2-7; clone size: NA; V gene: TRBV7-9; D gene: NA; CDR3 protein: CASSFYSGVNYEQYF; CDR3 DNA: TGTGCCAGCAGCTTTTATTCGGGAGTTAACTACGAGCAGTACTTC
J gene: TRBJ1-2; clone size: few; V gene: TRBV10-2; D gene: TRBD1; CDR3 protein: CASAQGWAYGYTF; CDR3 DNA: TGCGCCAGCGCACAGGGGTGGGCCTATGGCTACACCTTC
J gene: TRBJ1-6; clone size: NA; V gene: TRBV7-2; D gene: NA; CDR3 protein: CASSSLQGPPLHF; CDR3 DNA: TGTGCCAGCAGCTCCCTACAGGGCCCACCCCTCCACTTT
J gene: TRBJ2-7; clone size: NA; V gene: TRBV28; D gene: TRBD1; CDR3 protein: CASSPPGQATYEQYF; CDR3 DNA: TGTGCCAGCAGCCCTCCGGGACAGGCCACCTACGAGCAGTACTTC
J gene: TRBJ2-6; clone size: NA; V gene: TRBV5-1; D gene: TRBD1; CDR3 protein: CASSLGQGSGANVLTF; CDR3 DNA: TGCGCCAGCAGCTTGGGACAGGGGTCTGGGGCCAACGTCCTGACTTTC
J gene: TRBJ1-2; clone size: NA; V gene: TRBV28; D gene: TRBD1; CDR3 protein: CASSQDRVGYGYTF; CDR3 DNA: TGTGCCAGCAGTCAGGACAGGGTTGGCTATGGCTACACCTTC
J gene: TRBJ1-1; clone size: NA; V gene: TRBV21-1; D gene: NA; CDR3 protein: CASSRTTGDTEAFF; CDR3 DNA: TGTGCCAGCAGCAGGACTACAGGGGACACTGAAGCTTTCTTT
J gene: TRBJ1-4; clone size: NA; V gene: TRBV14; D gene: NA; CDR3 protein: CASSQVGANEKLFF; CDR3 DNA: TGTGCCAGCAGCCAAGTGGGAGCTAATGAAAAACTGTTTTTT
J gene: TRBJ1-6; clone size: NA; V gene: TRBV28; D gene: NA; CDR3 protein: CASSLARVNSPLHF; CDR3 DNA: TGTGCCAGCAGTTTGGCCAGGGTAAATTCACCCCTCCACTTT
J gene: TRBJ2-3; clone size: NA; V gene: TRBV7-8; D gene: TRBD2; CDR3 protein: CASSFASGRARDTQYF; CDR3 DNA: TGTGCCAGCAGCTTCGCTAGCGGGAGGGCCCGGGATACGCAGTATTTT
J gene: TRBJ2-7; clone size: NA; V gene: TRBV9; D gene: TRBD2; CDR3 protein: CASSVGSGGTYEQYF; CDR3 DNA: TGTGCCAGCAGCGTAGGGTCGGGGGGTACCTACGAGCAGTACTTC
J gene: TRBJ2-3; clone size: NA; V gene: TRBV4-3; D gene: TRBD2; CDR3 protein: CASSQEGLAGGTQYF; CDR3 DNA: TGCGCCAGCAGCCAAGAAGGACTAGCGGGAGGGACGCAGTATTTT
J gene: TRBJ2-1; clone size: NA; V gene: TRBV4-2; D gene: TRBD2; CDR3 protein: CASSQVGLAGDEQFF; CDR3 DNA: TGTGCCAGCAGCCAAGTCGGTCTAGCGGGAGATGAGCAGTTCTTC